This T cell receptor beta chain was sequenced during a study of T cells expressing NK-cell markers. Whole-study context: Serological testing identified most of the eight sequenced donors as HCMV-seropositive and one as seronegative.

Findings and caveats of the study: A few donors likewise had their CD3+CD56-NKG2C+ fraction led by these clonotypes. HCMV specificity of expanded NKG2C+ T cell clones remained unclear.

In germline, CDR1 is SGHVS, CDR2 FQNEAQ. The CDR3 loop spans 13 amino acids. Note on this clonotype: Its target is unknown.

In generating TCR beta cDNA, 5'RACE template switching with UMIs was used. TCRdb reprocessed the 5' RACE reads and keeps a single row for each CDR3 protein, giving no DNA. Its table lists under 200,000 distinct CDR3 sequences. The source of this sequence is a woman aged 18 to 75 in good health. The chain has TRBV7-8 and TRBJ2-1; TCRdb indicates TRBD1, and absent DNA this call remains unverified. The material sequenced was blood T cells: a sorted CD56 or NKG2C T cell subset, CD4+ or CD8+ T cells, or bulk PBMC T cells (not recorded which). This CDR3 reads CASSLDLRDEQFF. Full variable domain (outside the CDR3, taken from reference TRBV7-8 and TRBJ2-1): GAGVSQSPRYKVAKRGQDVALRCDPISGHVSLFWYQQALGQGPEFLTYFQNEAQLDKSGLPSDRFFAERPEGSVSTLKIQRTQQEDSAVYLCASSLDLRDEQFFGPGTRLTVL.